This T cell receptor beta chain originates from a study of regulatory and conventional T cells in RAG deficiency. Libraries were prepared by immunoSEQ multiplex PCR; TCRdb keeps only in-frame clonotypes and omits some of them. In the table there are about 46,000 clones, 90% of which are singletons. Genomic DNA came from blood conventional CD4+ T cells gated CD25-low CD127-high. Separately, the same data were catalogued under a study of regulatory T cells. Turning to that study: The PCR used 52 TRBV and 13 TRBJ primers.

The origin of this receptor is a human donor in good health. What was sequenced was CD4+ effector T cells sorted from blood.

The CDR3 reads CASSDQGDRNQPQHF. Here the CDR3 DNA reads TGTGCCAGCAGTGACCAGGGAGATCGTAATCAGCCCCAGCATTTT. This sequence joins TRBV7-9 and TRBJ1-5; perhaps TRBD1 as D (5 bases). Trimming shortened V by 6 bases and J by 4 bases, and 16 bases separated the two germline ends. This CDR3 comprises 15 residues. From germline, CDR1 is SEHNR and CDR2 FQNEAQ (reference sequence).